One sample yielded the 17 T cell receptor beta chains listed below, sequenced in a study of cytomegalovirus exposure and HLA in healthy donors (dated by TCRdb to about 2017). The library was generated by the immunoSEQ multiplex PCR assay. For the multiplex PCR, a mixture combining 60 forward primers for TCR Vbeta segments and 13 reverse primers for TCR Jbeta segments was used. The immuneACCESS repertoire file appears here via TCRdb, limited to in-frame rearrangements. These files lack a portion of the clones; in checked studies, under half of the deficit traces to unresolved V genes, and the cause of the others is not known. For this sample there are around 150,000 clones; 65% to 85% appear just once. The top ten clonotypes cover around 6.5% of the sample. Specimen: PBMCs. These receptors were obtained from a male donor in good health and CMV-seropositive.

V and J are TRBV10-3 and TRBJ2-5, with D perhaps matching TRBD2 (6 bases). CDR1 and CDR2 (germline): ENHRY, SYGVKD. The V end lost 11 bases, the J end lost 1 base, and 8 bases lay between the germline ends. The CDR3 contains 11 residues. The DNA for the CDR3 is TGTGCCGTTAGCGGCCAAGAGACCCAGTACTTC. This sequence encodes CAVSGQETQYF.

The chain carries TRBV5-1 and TRBJ2-1, with 8 bases aligning to TRBD2. CDR3 length: 17 amino acids. CDR1 SGHRS and CDR2 YFSETQ come from the germline V gene. V was pared by 4 bases and J by 2 bases, with 11 bases of the junction left unmatched. The CDR3 coding sequence is TGCGCCAGCAGCCACGGGAGGGCGGGACCAGCCTACAATGAGCAGTTCTTC. Translating it yields CASSHGRAGPAYNEQFF. Drawing the rest from reference TRBV5-1 and TRBJ2-1, the complete variable domain is KAGVTQTPRYLIKTRGQQVTLSCSPISGHRSVSWYQQTPGQGLQFLFEYFSETQRNKGNFPGRFSGRQFSNSRSEMNVSTLELGDSALYLCASSHGRAGPAYNEQFFGPGTRLTVL.

The chain has TRBV29-1 and TRBJ1-2; D not certain. V was clipped by 3 bases and J by 8 bases, with 4 bases between them. The CDR3 loop spans 9 amino acids. Per germline, CDR1 SQVTM and CDR2 ANQGSEA. The CDR3, as DNA: TGCAGCGTTGACCGGGGCTACACCTTC. Protein product: CSVDRGYTF. The full variable domain, completed using reference TRBV29-1 and TRBJ1-2, is SAVISQKPSRDICQRGTSLTIQCQVDSQVTMMFWYRQQPGQSLTLIATANQGSEATYESGFVIDKFPISRPNLTFSTLTVSNMSPEDSSIYLCSVDRGYTFGSGTRLTVV.

The chain is built from TRBV27 and TRBJ1-1; 9 nucleotides line up with TRBD1. The CDR3 covers 16 residues. CDR1 MNHEY and CDR2 SMNVEV come from the germline V gene (reference sequence). Trimming cost V 5 bases and J 4 bases; bases outside gene matches: 11. CDR3 sequence: CASSLENRGRSTEAFF. CDR3 coding DNA: TGTGCCAGCAGTCTAGAAAACAGGGGGCGAAGCACTGAAGCTTTCTTT.

The chain employs TRBV5-4 and TRBJ2-1, with D perhaps TRBD2 (7 bases). The germline V and J ends were trimmed by 4 bases and 8 bases, with 19 bases remaining between them. Germline CDR1 is SGHNT and CDR2 is YYREEE (reference sequence). The CDR3 is made up of 15 amino acids. The CDR3 DNA reads TGTGCCAGCAGCCCCGAGGGGGGGAGGGCCGATGAGCAGTTCTTC. Protein product: CASSPEGGRADEQFF.

J is TRBJ2-7 and V is TRBV11-2; TRBD2 is a possible D gene (5 bases). This CDR3 spans 12 amino acids. Trimming shortened V by 5 bases and J by 9 bases, and 14 bases separated the two germline ends. The V gene's germline CDR1 is SGHAT and CDR2 FQNNGV. This chain's CDR3 is CASSHGRAGQYF. CDR3 in DNA: TGTGCCAGCAGCCATGGACGGGCGGGGCAGTACTTC.

The chain joins TRBV7-9 to TRBJ1-2; D remains unclear. The germline V gene encodes CDR1 SEHNR and CDR2 FQNEAQ (reference sequence). CDR3 length equals 14 residues. Trimming removed 2 bases at V and 7 bases at J, with 14 bases between. CDR3 sequence (DNA): TGTGCCAGCAGCTTAAAAGAGGCAGTGCCTGGCTACACCTTC. Protein product: CASSLKEAVPGYTF.

The chain has TRBV5-5 and TRBJ2-7, with D perhaps matching TRBD2 (6 bases). The CDR3 covers 16 residues. V was cut by 4 bases and J by 4 bases, with 21 bases left in between. Germline V gives CDR1 SGHKS, CDR2 YYEKEE (reference sequence). The CDR3 nucleotides are TGTGCCAGCAGCCCCAGGTGGAACAGACTAGATTACGAGCAGTACTTC. It yields the protein CASSPRWNRLDYEQYF.

V gene TRBV7-3 combines with J gene TRBJ2-1; TRBD1 might be the D (6 bases). V was pared by 7 bases and J by 7 bases, with 14 bases between. This CDR3 spans 13 amino acids. CDR1 SGHTA and CDR2 FQGTGA come from the germline V gene. The CDR3: CASTPSTGNEQFF. In DNA form, the CDR3 reads TGTGCCAGCACCCCCTCGACAGGTAATGAGCAGTTCTTC.

The gene calls are TRBV5-6 and TRBJ2-2; the match to TRBD2 covers 7 bases. Germline CDR1 and CDR2: SGHDT and YYEEEE. The CDR3 has 16 amino acids. V dropped 2 bases and J dropped 1; count of bases not matched to a gene: 5. As DNA, the CDR3 is TGTGCCAGCAGCTTTGCTAGCGGAGGGAACACCGGGGAGCTGTTTTTT. Amino acid sequence: CASSFASGGNTGELFF.

This clone came up a few times. The chain couples TRBV7-2 to TRBJ2-1; 8 bases are shared with TRBD2. The V segment lost 1 base and the J segment 4 bases; nucleotides outside the gene matches: 3. The CDR3 sequence is 15 residues long. Looked up from germline, CDR1 is SGHTA and CDR2 is FQGNSA. The CDR3 DNA reads as TGTGCCAGCAGCTTAGAAACTAGCGGATACAATGAGCAGTTCTTC. Amino acid sequence: CASSLETSGYNEQFF. Variable domain in full (rest from reference TRBV7-2 and TRBJ2-1): GAGVSQSPSNKVTEKGKDVELRCDPISGHTALYWYRQSLGQGLEFLIYFQGNSAPDKSGLPSDRFSAERTGGSVSTLTIQRTQQEDSAVYLCASSLETSGYNEQFFGPGTRLTVL.

This sequence joins TRBV11-3 and TRBJ2-1, with 8 bases lining up with TRBD2. In germline, CDR1 is SGHNT, CDR2 YENEEA. With V trimmed by 4 bases and J by 6 bases, 14 bases remained unmatched. This CDR3 contains 17 residues. Here the CDR3 reads CASSSSQGAGAANEQFF. The CDR3 DNA sequence: TGTGCCAGCAGCTCTTCCCAAGGAGCGGGAGCTGCCAATGAGCAGTTCTTC. The whole variable domain, filled in from reference TRBV11-3 and TRBJ2-1, reads EAGVVQSPRYKIIEKKQPVAFWCNPISGHNTLYWYLQNLGQGPELLIRYENEEAVDDSQLPKDRFSAERLKGVDSTLKIQPAELGDSAVYLCASSSSQGAGAANEQFFGPGTRLTVL.

This chain uses TRBV4-1 with TRBJ2-5; D might be TRBD1 (5 bases). The J call may be mistaken, given a closer DNA end match to TRBJ2-7. Germline V CDR1 and CDR2: MGHRA, YSYEKL. The CDR3 sequence is 15 residues long. CDR3 in DNA: TGCGCCAGCAGCCTCGCCATGCAGGGCGGCTACGAGCAGTACTTC. Translation: CASSLAMQGGYEQYF.

The chain couples TRBV6-1 to TRBJ2-2, with 8 nucleotides matching TRBD2. CDR3 size: 15 residues. Germline V CDR1 and CDR2: MNHNS, SASEGT. The V segment lost 3 bases and the J segment 4 bases; nucleotides outside the gene matches: 4. The CDR3 protein is CASSDWSGSTGELFF. The CDR3 coding sequence is TGTGCCAGCAGTGATTGGAGCGGGAGCACCGGGGAGCTGTTTTTT.

This clone occurred once. Mismatch with germline at one junction end may stem from a read error. This chain connects TRBV7-8 to TRBJ2-7, with TRBD1 matching over 7 bases. The length of the CDR3 is 13 residues. CDR1 and CDR2 (germline): SGHVS, FQNEAQ. The DNA for the CDR3 is TGTGCCAGCAGTTTAGACAGGGCTCTCGAGCAGTACTTC. Encoded protein: CASSLDRALEQYF.

V and J are TRBV9 and TRBJ1-5; D remains ambiguous. The V gene lost 10 bases and the J gene lost 4 bases, with 9 bases spanning the gap. The CDR3 consists of 11 residues. Germline loops: CDR1 SGDLS, CDR2 YYNGEE. The CDR3 spells CASWANQPQHF. As DNA, the CDR3 is TGTGCCTCGTGGGCAAATCAGCCCCAGCATTTT.

This clone was observed a few times. The gene calls are TRBV10-3 and TRBJ2-7; a weak D match, TRBD2 (5 bases). Looked up from germline, CDR1 is ENHRY and CDR2 is SYGVKD. The length of the CDR3 is 14 residues. Deletions cut 5 bases from V and 7 bases from J, with 18 bases between. The DNA of the CDR3 is TGTGCCATCAGTCCATGGCAAAAGGGAGAGGAGCAGTACTTC. Translating gives CAISPWQKGEEQYF.